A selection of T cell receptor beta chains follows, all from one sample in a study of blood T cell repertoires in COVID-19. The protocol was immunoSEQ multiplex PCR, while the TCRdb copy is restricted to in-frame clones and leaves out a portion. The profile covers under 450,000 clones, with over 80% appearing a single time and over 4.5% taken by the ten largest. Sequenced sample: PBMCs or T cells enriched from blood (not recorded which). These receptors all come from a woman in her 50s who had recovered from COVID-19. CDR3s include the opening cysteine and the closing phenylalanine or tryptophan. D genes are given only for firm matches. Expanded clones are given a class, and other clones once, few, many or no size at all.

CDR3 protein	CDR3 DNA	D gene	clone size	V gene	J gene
CASNSPGQRYQPQHF	TGTGCCAGCAATAGTCCCGGACAGAGATATCAGCCCCAGCATTTT	.	once	TRBV19	TRBJ1-5
CASSPGVEIEQFF	TGTGCCAGCAGCCCGGGGGTAGAAATTGAGCAGTTCTTC	.	.	TRBV11-3	TRBJ2-1
CASSPDAGRSEKLFF	TGCGCCAGCAGCCCCGATGCAGGGCGCTCTGAAAAACTGTTTTTT	.	.	TRBV5-1	TRBJ1-4
CASSLEAGRAGNTIYF	TGCGCCAGCAGCTTGGAGGCAGGGCGTGCTGGAAACACCATATATTTT	.	.	TRBV5-1	TRBJ1-3
CASSIRSGRADTQYF	TGTGCCAGTAGTATACGAAGCGGGAGGGCAGATACGCAGTATTTT	TRBD2	.	TRBV19	TRBJ2-3
CSVGQGARDEQFF	TGCAGCGTTGGACAGGGGGCCAGGGATGAGCAGTTCTTC	TRBD1	.	TRBV29-1	TRBJ2-1
CSVAGDRSSYEQYF	TGCAGCGTCGCAGGGGACAGGAGCTCCTACGAGCAGTACTTC	TRBD1	.	TRBV29-1	TRBJ2-7
CASSLVAMSNYGYTF	TGTGCCAGCAGTTTAGTAGCTATGTCTAACTATGGCTACACCTTC	.	.	TRBV27	TRBJ1-2
CASSLNSGGANTGELFF	TGTGCCAGTAGTCTTAATAGCGGGGGAGCGAACACCGGGGAGCTGTTTTTT	TRBD2	.	TRBV19	TRBJ2-2
CASSDWQGNGYTF	TGTGCCAGCAGTGACTGGCAGGGGAATGGCTACACCTTC	.	few	TRBV2	TRBJ1-2
CASSGETRSPYEQYF	TGTGCCAGCAGTGGGGAGACTAGATCCCCCTACGAGCAGTACTTC	.	.	TRBV25-1	TRBJ2-7
CASSSRTGGEENTEAFF	TGTGCCAGCAGTTCTCGGACAGGGGGCGAAGAAAACACTGAAGCTTTCTTT	TRBD1	.	TRBV27	TRBJ1-1
CAISAGYSDTQYF	TGTGCCATCAGTGCCGGGTACTCAGATACGCAGTATTTT	.	.	TRBV10-3	TRBJ2-3
CASSPTSGGADTQYF	TGTGCCAGCTCACCGACTAGCGGGGGGGCAGATACGCAGTATTTT	TRBD2	.	TRBV18	TRBJ2-3
CASSQLAGDAFEQFF	TGCGCCAGCAGCCAACTAGCGGGAGATGCCTTCGAGCAGTTCTTC	TRBD2	.	TRBV5-1	TRBJ2-1
CASSRNGRQGNEKLFF	TGTGCCAGCAGCAGAAACGGTCGTCAGGGTAATGAAAAACTGTTTTTT	.	few	TRBV7-2	TRBJ1-4
CASSRDSATTRETQYF	TGTGCCAGCAGCCGGGACTCCGCAACTACCCGGGAGACCCAGTACTTC	.	few	TRBV3-1/TRBV3-2	TRBJ2-5
CAISIGQGLTVEQFF	TGTGCCATCAGCATCGGACAGGGCCTGACAGTCGAGCAGTTCTTC	TRBD1	.	TRBV10-3	TRBJ2-1
CASSSTGGYTEAFF	TGTGCCAGCAGTTCGACAGGGGGATACACTGAAGCTTTCTTT	TRBD1	.	TRBV6-5	TRBJ1-1
CASSLEGRYGYTF	TGTGCCAGCTCCCTAGAGGGCCGCTATGGCTACACCTTC	.	.	TRBV3-1/TRBV3-2	TRBJ1-2
CASTPVAGGQETQYF	TGTGCCAGCACCCCGGTCGCGGGGGGGCAAGAGACCCAGTACTTC	TRBD2	.	TRBV2	TRBJ2-5
CAWRPGTASPEQYF	TGTGCCTGGAGACCAGGGACAGCCTCCCCCGAGCAGTACTTC	TRBD1	.	TRBV30	TRBJ2-7
CASSLWGQGHGNTIYF	TGTGCCAGCAGTTTATGGGGACAGGGCCATGGAAACACCATATATTTT	TRBD1	.	TRBV28	TRBJ1-3
CASSLTLASGFSYNEQFF	TGTGCCAGCAGCTTAACGTTGGCTAGCGGGTTCTCCTACAATGAGCAGTTCTTC	TRBD2	.	TRBV11-2	TRBJ2-1
CASRQGARGYTF	TGTGCCAGCAGGCAGGGGGCGCGGGGCTACACCTTC	TRBD1	.	TRBV27	TRBJ1-2
CATSVLGQDYEQYF	TGTGCCACCAGTGTTTTAGGACAGGACTACGAGCAGTACTTC	TRBD1	.	TRBV24-1	TRBJ2-7
CASSQVGGGFQETQYF	TGCGCCAGCAGCCAAGTGGGAGGGGGGTTCCAAGAGACCCAGTACTTC	.	.	TRBV4-1	TRBJ2-5